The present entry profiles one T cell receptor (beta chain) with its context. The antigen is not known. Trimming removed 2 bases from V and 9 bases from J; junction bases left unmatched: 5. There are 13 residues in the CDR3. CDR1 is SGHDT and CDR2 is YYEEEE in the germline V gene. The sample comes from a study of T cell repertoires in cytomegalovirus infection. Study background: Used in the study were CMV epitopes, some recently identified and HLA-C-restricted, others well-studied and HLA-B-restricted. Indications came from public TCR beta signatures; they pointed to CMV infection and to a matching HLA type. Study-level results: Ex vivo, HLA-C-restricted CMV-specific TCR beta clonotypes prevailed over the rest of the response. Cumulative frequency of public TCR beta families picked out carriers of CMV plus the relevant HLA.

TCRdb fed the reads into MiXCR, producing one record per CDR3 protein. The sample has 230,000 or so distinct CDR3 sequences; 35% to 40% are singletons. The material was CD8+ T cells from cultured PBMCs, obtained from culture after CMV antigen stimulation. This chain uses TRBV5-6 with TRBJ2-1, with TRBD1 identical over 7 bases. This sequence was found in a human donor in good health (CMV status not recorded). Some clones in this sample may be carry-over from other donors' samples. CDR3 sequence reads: CASSFYRGVEQFF. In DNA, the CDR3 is TGTGCCAGCAGCTTTTACAGGGGAGTTGAGCAGTTCTTC.